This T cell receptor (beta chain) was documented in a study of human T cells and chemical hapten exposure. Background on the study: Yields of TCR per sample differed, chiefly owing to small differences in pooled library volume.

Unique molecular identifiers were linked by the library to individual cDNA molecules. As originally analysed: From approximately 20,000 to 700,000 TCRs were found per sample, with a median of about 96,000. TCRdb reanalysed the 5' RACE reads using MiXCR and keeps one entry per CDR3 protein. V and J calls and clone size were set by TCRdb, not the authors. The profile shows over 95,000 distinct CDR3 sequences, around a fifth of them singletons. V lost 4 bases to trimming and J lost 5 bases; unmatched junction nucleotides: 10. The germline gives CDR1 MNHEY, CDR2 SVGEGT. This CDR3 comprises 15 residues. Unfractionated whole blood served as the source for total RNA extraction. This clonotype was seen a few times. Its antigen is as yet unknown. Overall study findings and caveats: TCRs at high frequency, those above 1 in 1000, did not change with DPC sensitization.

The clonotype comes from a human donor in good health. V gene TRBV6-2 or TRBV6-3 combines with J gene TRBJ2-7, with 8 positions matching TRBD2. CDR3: CASSLVKREKDEQYF. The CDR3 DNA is TGTGCCAGCAGTTTAGTGAAGCGGGAGAAAGACGAGCAGTACTTC.